This T cell receptor (beta chain) was recorded in a study of blood T cell repertoires in COVID-19. About the research overall: The United States, Italy and Spain were the sources of the acute and convalescent COVID-19 samples. PBMCs, B-cell-depleted T cells, or T cells provided the cDNA or gDNA that made up the material.

There are 14 residues in the CDR3. V gave up 4 bases and J gave up 2 bases, with 13 bases separating them. Per germline, CDR1 SGHRS and CDR2 YFSETQ. Original data processing: Nucleated cell counts were estimated from reference gene primer amplification. Here immunoSEQ multiplex PCR was the method, and the copy in TCRdb shows in-frame clones only, minus some. That table gives V, J and clone size, and the DNA gave D and trimming. This repertoire shows 150,000 or so clones, about nine tenths found once; its top ten account for about 6%. The sequence was collected from a man older than 75 with acute or convalescent COVID-19. The chain couples TRBV5-1 to TRBJ2-7, with D possibly TRBD1 on 6 matching bases. Sequences were obtained from peripheral blood. The CDR3 protein is CASSEQGPPYEQYF. The CDR3 region has the DNA TGCGCCAGCAGCGAACAGGGTCCCCCCTACGAGCAGTACTTC.